Detailed here is one T cell receptor (beta chain). Its recognized antigen is unknown. No qualities accompany the bases; no much larger clone lies one base away. This sample is part of a study of blood T cell repertoires in COVID-19 (dated by TCRdb to 2018 to 2020). In terms of the full investigation: The collaborator samples originated in the United States, Italy and Spain and spanned the acute and convalescent phases of COVID-19. The material from the prospective study consisted of cDNA or gDNA derived from T cells, B-cell-depleted T cells, or PBMCs. Subjects who had been exposed to COVID-19, were actively infected with it, or had recovered from it provided the deeply sampled blood TCRbeta repertoires that made up the dataset. The repertoires were made available in a free public database intended to serve as a resource for research on the immune response to SARS-CoV-2. Samples came from the ongoing ImmuneRACE study (first 160 participants) plus 1,254 subjects from 6 global collaborators. Nearly every sample came with metadata listing a de-identified subject ID, COVID-19 status, age in years and sex. Where available, HLA class I and class II types were taken from metadata supplied by the sample provider and were not determined by assay-based typing. Findings and caveats that apply to the study as a whole: The quantity of clinical and demographic metadata differed by source and by participant and was supplied without curation.

The CDR3 holds 15 amino acids from the cysteine to the phenylalanine. Only the CDR3 DNA is retained, 45 bases long and in frame from the first base. V has 8 bases trimmed and J has 7 bases trimmed; junction bases matching no gene number 14. CDR1 and CDR2, per the germline V gene, are SGHTA and FQGNSA. The immunoSEQ Assay, a bias-controlled multiplex PCR, was used to amplify TCRbeta CDR3 regions from genomic DNA. The published analysis was carried out like this. Within the assay, amplification of reference gene primers was used to estimate how many nucleated cells each sample contained. To quantify the absolute abundance of each unique TCRbeta CDR3 rearrangement, sequence reads were collapsed and filtered. For each sample, productive Simpson clonality was calculated as the square root of Simpson's diversity index over productive rearrangements. TCRdb obtained this table from immuneACCESS and retained in-frame rearrangements with V and J assigned. These tables miss some clones; where compared with another copy, unresolved V genes account for less than half of the shortfall, and the remainder is unexplained. V and J calls and clone size are given by that table; D and trimming were obtained from the DNA. The sample table records roughly 150,000 clones; about 77% of these occur just once. Of the sample, 11% to 15% falls within the top ten clones.

Whole blood was collected in K2EDTA tubes by collaborating institutions according to the institutions' own protocols. For TCRbeta analysis, collaborators shipped samples in one of three forms: frozen whole blood, isolated PBMCs, or DNA extracted from either of those sample types. Input material: peripheral blood. Recombination linked TRBV7-2 to TRBJ2-1, and TRBD2 matches 7 of the central bases. This TCR was recovered from a woman of 80 years or more with acute or convalescent COVID-19. This receptor has the CDR3 CASGSWGAGLNEQFF. The nucleotide sequence reads TGTGCCAGCGGCTCCTGGGGAGCGGGATTGAATGAGCAGTTCTTC. With the rest looked up from the reference TRBV7-2 and TRBJ2-1 genes rather than sequenced, the full variable domain is GAGVSQSPSNKVTEKGKDVELRCDPISGHTALYWYRQSLGQGLEFLIYFQGNSAPDKSGLPSDRFSAERTGGSVSTLTIQRTQQEDSAVYLCASGSWGAGLNEQFFGPGTRLTVL.